This T cell receptor beta chain came from a study of blood T cell repertoires in COVID-19 (dated by TCRdb to about 2020). Regarding the complete study: Samples from collaborators originated in the United States, Italy and Spain and spanned both the acute and convalescent phases of COVID-19. The dataset comprised deeply sampled blood TCRbeta repertoires from subjects exposed to, actively infected with, or recovered from COVID-19. Samples came from the ongoing ImmuneRACE study (first 160 participants) plus 1,254 subjects from 6 global collaborators. The material from the prospective study consisted of cDNA or gDNA derived from T cells, B-cell-depleted T cells, or PBMCs. Sample metadata almost always included a de-identified subject ID, COVID-19 status, age in years and sex. HLA class I and class II types, where available, came from metadata supplied by the sample provider rather than from assay-based typing. The repertoires were released in a freely available public database intended as a resource for research on the immune response to SARS-CoV-2.

Beyond this particular receptor, the publication reports: The quantity of clinical and demographic metadata differed by source and by participant and was supplied without curation.

The immunoSEQ Assay, a bias-controlled multiplex PCR, was used to amplify TCRbeta CDR3 regions from genomic DNA. The study's processing was this. The number of nucleated cells in each sample was estimated from the amplification of reference gene primers within the assay. Sequence reads were collapsed and filtered to measure the absolute abundance of every unique TCRbeta CDR3 rearrangement. For each sample, productive Simpson clonality was calculated by taking the square root of Simpson's diversity index across productive rearrangements. TCRdb re-hosts the immuneACCESS table, in-frame sequences only. Its copies lack some clones; in the studies checked, an unresolved V gene accounts for under half of them, and the cause for the rest is not known. V, J and clone size are those of that table, while D and trimming were read from the DNA. Across this sample there are hundreds of thousands of clones, with about 85% seen only once. The top ten clonotypes cover 18% of the sample.

Whole blood was collected in K2EDTA tubes by collaborating institutions according to the institutions' own protocols. For TCRbeta analysis, collaborators shipped samples in one of three forms: frozen whole blood, isolated PBMCs, or DNA extracted from either of those sample types. To note about this clone: Its antigen target is currently unknown. Per-nucleotide qualities are absent, and no much larger clonotype sits a single base away.

The trim is 7 bases for V and 4 bases for J, with a gap of 19 bases between the germline ends. The CDR3 sequence holds 15 residues, the cysteine and phenylalanine included. The retained sequence is limited to the CDR3, 45 bases, with the frame set at the first base. As encoded in the germline V gene, CDR1 is MGHRA while CDR2 is YSYEKL. The sequencing input was peripheral blood. The receptor's source is an elderly woman with active or convalescent COVID-19. The chain uses TRBV4-1 and TRBJ1-1; TRBD1 is perhaps the D gene, given 5 matching bases. In nucleotides, the sequence is TGCGCCAGCAAGCGGGGGTACGTGGTGAGCACTGAAGCTTTCTTT. It specifies CASKRGYVVSTEAFF.